Sequencing of this T cell receptor beta chain was carried out in a study of PD-L1 blockade in urothelial cancer. As for the study in general: Blood was analyzed 3 weeks (second dose) and 6 weeks after treatment start. T cells numbered a median of about 150,000 in the blood samples. Findings and caveats of the study: Clonality of blood TCR below the median before treatment predicted better survival.

PCRs each included synthetic TCR analog templates spiked in. Clones were sequenced by immunoSEQ multiplex PCR, and TCRdb holds only the in-frame ones, with some missing. The repertoire has about 79,000 clones, around 86% of them found once; the top ten carry more than 12%. Regarding time point: pretreatment peripheral blood. With 7 bases removed from V and 2 bases from J, the gap between germline ends came to 12 bases. There are 14 residues in the CDR3. Per germline, CDR1 LNHDA and CDR2 SQIVND (reference sequence). Regarding this clone: Its antigen remains unidentified.

The sample consisted of PBMCs, taken around atezolizumab (anti-PD-L1) treatment. J is TRBJ1-3 and V is TRBV19; D unclear. This TCR was recovered from a man aged 55 to 70 with urothelial cancer. The CDR3 reads CASNNGGTGNTIYF. CDR3 nucleotide sequence: TGTGCCAGTAACAACGGAGGGACTGGAAACACCATATATTTT. Complete variable domain (other parts from reference TRBV19 and TRBJ1-3): DGGITQSPKYLFRKEGQNVTLSCEQNLNHDAMYWYRQDPGQGLRLIYYSQIVNDFQKGDIAEGYSVSREKKESFPLTVTSAQKNPTAFYLCASNNGGTGNTIYFGEGSWLTVV.